These 12 T cell receptor beta chains were sequenced from one sample in a study of shared clonotypes between healthy human individuals. Profiled with immunoSEQ multiplex PCR; TCRdb holds only in-frame clones, not every one. The table has 470,000 or so clones, approximately 81% seen once. The material sequenced was PBMCs. Receptors were obtained from a woman in her 40s in good health. Some clones in this sample may be carry-over from other donors' samples.

The chain couples TRBV7-9 to TRBJ1-2; 9 bases agree with TRBD1. Germline lookup yields CDR1 SEHNR and CDR2 FQNEAQ (reference sequence). The V and J ends lost 1 base and 1 base, in that order; junction bases with no gene match: 1. The CDR3 contains 15 residues. The CDR3 DNA sequence: TGTGCCAGCAGCTTAGTGACAGGGGGTAACTATGGCTACACCTTC. Amino acids: CASSLVTGGNYGYTF.

This clone was seen a handful of times. This chain joins TRBV4-2 and TRBJ1-3; D is uncertain. There are 14 residues in the CDR3. Trimming took 1 base from V and 0 from J, leaving 4 bases between them. CDR1 and CDR2 (germline): LGHNA, YNFKEQ. The CDR3 DNA is TGTGCCAGCAGCCAAGGCCGCTCTGGAAACACCATATATTTT. Translation gives CASSQGRSGNTIYF.

The chain combines TRBV7-9 with TRBJ2-3, with D possibly being TRBD1 or TRBD2 (5 bases each). Trimming pared 4 bases from V and 1 base from J, leaving 9 bases between. CDR1 and CDR2 (germline): SEHNR, FQNEAQ (reference sequence). The CDR3 is 14 residues long. The CDR3 here is CASSSRDGTDTQYF. CDR3 nucleotide sequence: TGTGCCAGCAGCTCCCGGGACGGCACAGATACGCAGTATTTT.

The rearrangement uses TRBV11-2 and TRBJ1-2; D is undetermined. Between the trimmed V and J ends, which lost 5 bases and 0 bases, there was a span of 7 bases. Per the germline V gene, CDR1 is SGHAT and CDR2 is FQNNGV. CDR3 length equals 13 residues. The chain's CDR3 is CASSPDPNYGYTF. The DNA of the CDR3 is TGTGCCAGCAGCCCGGACCCTAACTATGGCTACACCTTC. The whole variable domain, filled in from reference TRBV11-2 and TRBJ1-2, reads EAGVAQSPRYKIIEKRQSVAFWCNPISGHATLYWYQQILGQGPKLLIQFQNNGVVDDSQLPKDRFSAERLKGVDSTLKIQPAKLEDSAVYLCASSPDPNYGYTFGSGTRLTVV.

The rearrangement links TRBV5-4 to TRBJ1-2; a weak D match, TRBD1 (5 bases). Germline V gene sequence: CDR1 SGHNT, CDR2 YYREEE (reference sequence). V lost 2 bases and J 4 bases, leaving 12 bases between the germline ends. This CDR3 has 14 amino acids. CDR3 in DNA: TGTGCCAGCAGCTTTGGGGACGTCCGCTATGGCTACACCTTC. It is translated as CASSFGDVRYGYTF.

Comments on this clone: This likely came from a read error, as a far larger clone is one base away. The chain couples TRBV2 to TRBJ2-3; D remains unclear. Germline CDR1 and CDR2: SNHLY and FYNNEI. V dropped 6 bases and J dropped 4 bases, with 8 bases sitting between them. This CDR3 has 12 amino acids. Here the CDR3 reads CASRCEADTQYF. The CDR3 coding sequence is TGTGCCAGCAGGTGCGAGGCAGATACGCAGTATTTT. Drawing the rest from reference TRBV2 and TRBJ2-3, the complete variable domain is EPEVTQTPSHQVTQMGQEVILRCVPISNHLYFYWYRQILGQKVEFLVSFYNNEISEKSEIFDDQFSVERPDGSNFTLKIRSTKLEDSAMYFCASRCEADTQYFGPGTRLTVL.

CDR3 in DNA: TGTGCCATCAGGGGCCCAGGGACTAGCGGGAATGAGCAGTTCTTC. This encodes CAIRGPGTSGNEQFF. The chain uses TRBV10-3 and TRBJ2-1, with TRBD2 matching over 12 bases. This CDR3 has 15 amino acids. The germline V gene encodes CDR1 ENHRY and CDR2 SYGVKD. After removal of 6 bases from V and 7 bases from J, the junction contained 7 bases not matched to a gene.

V gene TRBV11-2 combines with J gene TRBJ2-3; tentative D call: TRBD1 (5 bases). V was clipped by 5 bases and J by 6 bases, with 12 bases between them. CDR1 is SGHAT, CDR2 FQNNGV, per germline. This CDR3 is 13 amino acids long. The CDR3 sequence: CASSLYRQDTQYF. In DNA form, the CDR3 reads TGTGCCAGCAGCCTTTACAGACAGGATACGCAGTATTTT.

With respect to this clone: This likely stems from a read error, as it lies one base from a far larger clone. Other nucleotide sequences in the sample specify the same CDR3. This chain links TRBV2 with TRBJ2-5; unclear D gene. Germline V gene lookup returns CDR1 SNHLY and CDR2 FYNNEI. The CDR3 spans 13 residues. The CDR3 nucleotides are TGTGCCAGCAGTGAAAACTCAGAGGAGACACAGTACTTC. Residues: CASSENSEETQYF.

This clone has ten or more counts. V usage is TRBV6-1 and J usage is TRBJ2-7; 10 bases align to TRBD1. Germline CDR1 is MNHNS and CDR2 is SASEGT. V was clipped by 6 bases and J by 1 base; unmatched bases: 3. CDR3 size: 14 residues. The CDR3 region has the DNA TGTGCCAGCAGGGGGACAGGGGAGTCCTACGAGCAGTACTTC. Amino acids: CASRGTGESYEQYF.

As for this clone: One junction end does not reproduce the germline sequence, and a read error may be involved. The chain combines TRBV2 with TRBJ2-5; 11 nucleotides align to TRBD1. Germline lookup yields CDR1 SNHLY and CDR2 FYNNEI. This CDR3 comprises 11 residues. The CDR3 DNA reads TGTGCCAGCAGTTTCCGGGACAGGGGGGACTTC. Its protein is CASSFRDRGDF.

This chain links TRBV5-4 with TRBJ1-1; D might be TRBD1 (6 bases). The germline V gene encodes CDR1 SGHNT and CDR2 YYREEE (reference sequence). The CDR3 runs 15 residues. Trimming left V 0 bases short and J 4 bases short, with 13 bases between. CDR3 nucleotide sequence: TGTGCCAGCAGCTTGGAACAGGGTAGGAGCACTGAAGCTTTCTTT. This translates into CASSLEQGRSTEAFF.